This entry features one T cell receptor (beta chain) sequence. The antigen it recognizes is unknown. Base qualities were left out, and no much larger clone turns up one base away. Trimming takes 8 bases off V and 6 bases off J; junction bases not matched to a gene: 9. The CDR3 goes from the cysteine to the phenylalanine over 13 residues. The sequence is cut down to CDR3 DNA, 39 bases in frame from base 1. CDR1 and CDR2 (MDHEN, SYDVKM) derive from the germline V gene. The sample comes from a study of Ad26.COV2.S vaccination and SARS-CoV-2 variants (dated by TCRdb to about 2021). The study in broad terms: Vaccine-arm donors were drawn from COV1001, a multicentre, randomized, double-blind, placebo-controlled phase I-IIa trial of Ad26.COV2.S in healthy adults. Blinding of investigators to trial group allocation was maintained during experiments and outcome assessment. Participants in the trial were split at random into five groups of five each, receiving low-dose or high-dose Ad26.COV2.S once or twice, or else placebo on both occasions. Ad26.COV2.S was administered intramuscularly at 5 x 10^10 or 1 x 10^11 viral particles, either as a single shot or as two shots given 56 days apart. A total of roughly 30 samples were included in the TCR-sequenced set, comprising about 20 Ad26.COV2.S vaccine recipients, 5 placebo recipients and 8 SARS-CoV-2 convalescent individuals. TCRbeta repertoire sequencing served as the tool for gauging how specific and how broad the SARS-CoV-2-reactive T cell receptors were following Ad26.COV2.S vaccination. The paper's findings and limits, for the study overall: After vaccination, spike-specific CD8+ and CD4+ T cell responses were reported to show substantial breadth. The study was not powered to compare responses between vaccine doses or regimens. Compared with placebo recipients, Ad26.COV2.S recipients showed higher spike-specific TCR breadth (P = 0.0014). Non-spike TCR breadth was comparable between vaccine and placebo recipients, consistent with the vaccine containing only spike. According to the authors, total T cell responses may have been underestimated by the TCR breadth and depth analyses.

TCRbeta CDR3 regions were sequenced with the immunoSEQ Assay. After extraction, genomic DNA underwent amplification by bias-controlled multiplex PCR, followed by high-throughput sequencing. Regarding the original processing steps: To quantify the absolute abundance of every unique TCRbeta CDR3 region, sequences were collapsed and filtered. T cell fraction was estimated by normalization of TCRbeta template counts to usable DNA, with usable DNA being measured through amplification of reference genes present in all nucleated cells. Repertoire TCRs were annotated as SARS-CoV-2-specific by exact matching of V gene, CDR3 amino acid sequence and J gene to a known reactive TCR set. The reference SARS-CoV-2 TCR set was obtained from MIRA and was filtered for enrichment in COVID-19-positive ImmuneCODE repertoires, whereby public or cross-reactive TCRs were removed. Using the MIRA antigens, annotated TCRs were further analysed by specific ORF or by position within an ORF. Depth was the summed frequency of annotated unique rearrangements, while breadth was defined as annotated unique rearrangements over total unique productive rearrangements. Two-sided Wilcoxon rank-sum tests were used to compare TCR breadth between groups. TCRdb took this table from immuneACCESS and kept in-frame rearrangements with V and J called. Such tables lack part of the clones; where checked against another copy, unresolved V genes explain under half of the gap, and the rest is unexplained. V, J and clone size reflect that table, while D and trimming were determined from the DNA. Across this sample there are about 350,000 clones, with 88% seen only once. The ten largest make up around 6.4% of the sample.

What this sample's treatment or condition label stands for: some 20 received Ad26.COV2.S at low or high dose, single or two shots; 5 received placebo; per-sample allocation not given. For vaccine and placebo recipients, repertoires were sequenced using samples collected on day 63 after the first injection. Cohort 1b enrolled about two dozen adults aged 18-55 years at a single site in Boston, USA, between 29 July and 7 August 2020. Ad26.COV2.S was a replication-incompetent adenovirus type 26 vector that expressed a prefusion-stabilized SARS-CoV-2 spike protein derived from the original Wuhan strain.

The sample consisted of peripheral blood, taken in a trial of Ad26.COV2.S vaccine versus placebo. The TCR comes from a person aged 18-60 years who received the Ad26.COV2.S COVID-19 vaccine or a placebo. Recombination linked TRBV28 to TRBJ1-1, and TRBD1 matches 7 of the central bases. The nucleotide sequence is given as TGTGCCAGCGCCTTGAGGGGGCCATCTGAAGCTTTCTTT. It encodes CASALRGPSEAFF.